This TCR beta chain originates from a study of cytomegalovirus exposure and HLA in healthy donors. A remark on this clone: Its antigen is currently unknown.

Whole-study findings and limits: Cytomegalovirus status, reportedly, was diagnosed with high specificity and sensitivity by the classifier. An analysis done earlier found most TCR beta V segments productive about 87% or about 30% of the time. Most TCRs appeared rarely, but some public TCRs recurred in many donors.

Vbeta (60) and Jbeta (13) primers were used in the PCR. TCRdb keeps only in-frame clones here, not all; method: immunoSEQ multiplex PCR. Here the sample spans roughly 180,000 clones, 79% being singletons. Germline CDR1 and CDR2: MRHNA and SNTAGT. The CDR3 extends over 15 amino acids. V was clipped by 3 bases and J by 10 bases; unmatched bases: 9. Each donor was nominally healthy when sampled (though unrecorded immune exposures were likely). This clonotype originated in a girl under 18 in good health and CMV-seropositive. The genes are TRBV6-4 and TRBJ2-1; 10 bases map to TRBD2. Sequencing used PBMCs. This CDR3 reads CASSESGGAVEEQFF. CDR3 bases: TGTGCCAGCAGTGAGAGCGGGGGGGCGGTAGAGGAGCAGTTCTTC.